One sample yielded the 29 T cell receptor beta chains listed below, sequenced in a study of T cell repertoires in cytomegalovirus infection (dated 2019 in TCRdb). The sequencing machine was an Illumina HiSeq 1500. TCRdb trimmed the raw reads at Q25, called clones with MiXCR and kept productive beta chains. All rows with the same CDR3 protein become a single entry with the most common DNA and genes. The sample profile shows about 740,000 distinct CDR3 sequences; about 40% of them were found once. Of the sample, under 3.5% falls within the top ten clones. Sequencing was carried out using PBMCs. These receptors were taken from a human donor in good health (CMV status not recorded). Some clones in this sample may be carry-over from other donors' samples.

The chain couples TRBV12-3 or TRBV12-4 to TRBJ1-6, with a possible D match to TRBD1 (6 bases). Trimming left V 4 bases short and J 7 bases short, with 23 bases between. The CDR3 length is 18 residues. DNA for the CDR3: TGTGCCAGCAGTTCCTCAACAGGGACCCGGGGGGCAAATTCACCCCTCCACTTT. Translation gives CASSSSTGTRGANSPLHF.

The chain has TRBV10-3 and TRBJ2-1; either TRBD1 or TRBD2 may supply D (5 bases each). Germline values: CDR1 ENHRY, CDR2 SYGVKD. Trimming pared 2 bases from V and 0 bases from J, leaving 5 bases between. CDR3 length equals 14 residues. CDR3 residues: CAISEGTSYNEQFF. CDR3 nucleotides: TGTGCCATCAGTGAGGGGACCTCCTACAATGAGCAGTTCTTC.

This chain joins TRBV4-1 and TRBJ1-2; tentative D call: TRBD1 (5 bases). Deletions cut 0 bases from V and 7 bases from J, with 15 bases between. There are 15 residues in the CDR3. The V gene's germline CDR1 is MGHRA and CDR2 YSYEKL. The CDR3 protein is CASSQDQEGVLGYTF. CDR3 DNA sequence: TGCGCCAGCAGCCAAGATCAAGAAGGGGTTCTTGGCTACACCTTC.

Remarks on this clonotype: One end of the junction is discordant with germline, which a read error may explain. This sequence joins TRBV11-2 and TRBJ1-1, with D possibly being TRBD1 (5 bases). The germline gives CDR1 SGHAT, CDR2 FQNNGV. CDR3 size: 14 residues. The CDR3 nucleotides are TGTGCCAGCAGCTTACAGGGTTTGAACGCTGAAGCTTTCTTT. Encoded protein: CASSLQGLNAEAFF.

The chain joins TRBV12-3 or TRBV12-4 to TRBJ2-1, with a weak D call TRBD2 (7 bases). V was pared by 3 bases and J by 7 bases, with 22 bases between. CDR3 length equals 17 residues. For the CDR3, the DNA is TGTGCCAGCAGTTTGATGGGGGGGGGGGGGCTCGGGAATGAGCAGTTCTTC. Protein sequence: CASSLMGGGGLGNEQFF.

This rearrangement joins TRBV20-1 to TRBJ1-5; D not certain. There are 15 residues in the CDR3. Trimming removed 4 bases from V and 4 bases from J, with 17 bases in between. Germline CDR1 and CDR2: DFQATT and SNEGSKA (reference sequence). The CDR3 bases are TGCAGTGCTAACACCGCAGGCAGCACAAATCAGCCCCAGCATTTT. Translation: CSANTAGSTNQPQHF.

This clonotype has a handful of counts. The CDR3 DNA follows: TGCGCCAGCAGCCATCCCCGGGATCCGGGAGGTAATGAAGCTTTCTTT. Its protein product is CASSHPRDPGGNEAFF. This sequence joins TRBV4-1 and TRBJ1-1; D is unclear. The CDR3 contains 16 residues. Germline CDR1 MGHRA, CDR2 YSYEKL. Trimming removed 3 bases from V and 7 bases from J, with 21 bases in between.

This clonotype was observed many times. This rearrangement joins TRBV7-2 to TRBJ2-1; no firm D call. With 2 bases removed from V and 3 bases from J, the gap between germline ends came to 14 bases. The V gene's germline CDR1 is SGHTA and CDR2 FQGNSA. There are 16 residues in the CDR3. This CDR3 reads CASSLNPLPNYNEQFF. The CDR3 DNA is TGTGCCAGCAGCTTAAACCCCCTCCCGAACTACAATGAGCAGTTCTTC.

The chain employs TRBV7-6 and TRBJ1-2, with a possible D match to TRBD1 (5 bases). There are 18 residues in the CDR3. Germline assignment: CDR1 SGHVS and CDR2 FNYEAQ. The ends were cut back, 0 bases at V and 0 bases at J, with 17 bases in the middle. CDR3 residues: CASSLAPPRPGPNYGYTF. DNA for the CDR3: TGTGCCAGCAGCTTAGCTCCCCCACGGCCAGGGCCTAACTATGGCTACACCTTC.

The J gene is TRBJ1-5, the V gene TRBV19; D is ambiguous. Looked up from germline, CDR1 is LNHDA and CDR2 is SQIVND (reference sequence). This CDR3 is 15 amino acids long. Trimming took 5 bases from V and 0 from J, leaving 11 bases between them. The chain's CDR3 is CASSHWEYSNQPQHF. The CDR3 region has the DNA TGTGCCAGTAGTCATTGGGAGTATAGCAATCAGCCCCAGCATTTT.

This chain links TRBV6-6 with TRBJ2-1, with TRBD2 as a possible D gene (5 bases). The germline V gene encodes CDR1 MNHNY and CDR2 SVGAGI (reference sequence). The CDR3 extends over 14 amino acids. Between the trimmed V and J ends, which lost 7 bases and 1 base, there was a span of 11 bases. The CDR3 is CASTLAGSYNEQFF. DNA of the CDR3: TGTGCCAGCACCCTAGCCGGGTCCTACAATGAGCAGTTCTTC.

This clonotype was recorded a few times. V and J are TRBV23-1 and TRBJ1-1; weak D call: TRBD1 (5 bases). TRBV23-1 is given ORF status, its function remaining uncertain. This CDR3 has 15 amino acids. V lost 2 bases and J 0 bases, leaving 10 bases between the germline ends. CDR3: CASSQMGQMNTEAFF. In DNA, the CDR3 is TGCGCCAGCAGTCAAATGGGGCAAATGAACACTGAAGCTTTCTTT.

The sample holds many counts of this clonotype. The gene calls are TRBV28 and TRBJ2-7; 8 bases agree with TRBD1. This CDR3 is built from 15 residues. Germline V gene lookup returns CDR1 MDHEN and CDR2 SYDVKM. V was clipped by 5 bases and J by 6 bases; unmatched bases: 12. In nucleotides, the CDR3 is TGTGCCAGCAGTCCAACGGACAGGGCTAGGGGCGAGCAGTACTTC. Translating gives CASSPTDRARGEQYF.

The CDR3 nucleotides read TGTGCCAGCAGCGGCGATACGAGATCGACAGATACGCAGTATTTT. As protein: CASSGDTRSTDTQYF. The J gene is TRBJ2-3, the V gene TRBV9; D unclear. The CDR3 contains 15 residues. Per germline, CDR1 SGDLS and CDR2 YYNGEE. V was pared by 3 bases and J by 3 bases, with 14 bases between.

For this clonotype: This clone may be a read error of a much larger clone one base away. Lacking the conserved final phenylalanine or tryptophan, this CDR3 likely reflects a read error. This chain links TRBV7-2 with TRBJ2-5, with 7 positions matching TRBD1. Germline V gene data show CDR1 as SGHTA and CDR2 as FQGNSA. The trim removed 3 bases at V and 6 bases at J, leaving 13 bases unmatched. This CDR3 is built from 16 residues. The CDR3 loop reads CASSFQTGPVLKTQYL. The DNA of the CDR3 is TGTGCCAGCAGCTTTCAGACAGGGCCTGTGTTAAAGACCCAGTACTTA.

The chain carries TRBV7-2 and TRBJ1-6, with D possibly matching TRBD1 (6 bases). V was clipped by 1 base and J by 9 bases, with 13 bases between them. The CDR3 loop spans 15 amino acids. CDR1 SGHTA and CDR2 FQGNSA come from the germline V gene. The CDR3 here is CASSLVGGLCSPLHF. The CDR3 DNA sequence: TGTGCCAGCAGCTTAGTGGGGGGGCTATGTTCACCCCTCCACTTT.

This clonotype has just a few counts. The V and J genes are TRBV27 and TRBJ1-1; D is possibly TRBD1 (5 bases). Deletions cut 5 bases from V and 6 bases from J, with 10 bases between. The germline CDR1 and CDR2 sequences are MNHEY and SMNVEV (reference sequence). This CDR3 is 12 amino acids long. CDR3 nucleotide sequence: TGTGCCAGCAGTCCGCCGGGGGCTGAAGCTTTCTTT. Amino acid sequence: CASSPPGAEAFF.

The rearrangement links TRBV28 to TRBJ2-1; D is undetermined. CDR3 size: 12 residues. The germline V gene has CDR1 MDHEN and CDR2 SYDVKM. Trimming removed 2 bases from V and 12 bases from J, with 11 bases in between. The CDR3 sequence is CASSLRTSGQFF. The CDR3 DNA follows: TGTGCCAGCAGTTTACGGACCAGTGGGCAGTTCTTC.

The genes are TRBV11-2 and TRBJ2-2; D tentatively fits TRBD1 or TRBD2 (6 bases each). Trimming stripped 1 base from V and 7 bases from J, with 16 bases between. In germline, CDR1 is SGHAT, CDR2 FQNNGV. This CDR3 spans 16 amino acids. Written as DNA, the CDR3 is TGTGCCAGCAGCTTAGTGTTCTCGGGGGCAAACGGGGAGCTGTTTTTT. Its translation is CASSLVFSGANGELFF.

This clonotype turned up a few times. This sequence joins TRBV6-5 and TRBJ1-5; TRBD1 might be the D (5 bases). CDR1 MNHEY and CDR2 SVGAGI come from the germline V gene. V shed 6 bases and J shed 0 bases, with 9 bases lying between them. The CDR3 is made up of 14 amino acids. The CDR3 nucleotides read TGTGCCAGCAGGAGGACACCTAGCAATCAGCCCCAGCATTTT. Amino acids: CASRRTPSNQPQHF.

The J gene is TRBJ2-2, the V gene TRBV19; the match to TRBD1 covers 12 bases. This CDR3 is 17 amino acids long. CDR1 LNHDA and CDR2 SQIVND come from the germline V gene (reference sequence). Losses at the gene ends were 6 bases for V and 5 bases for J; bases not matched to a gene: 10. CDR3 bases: TGTGCCAGTAGCCCGGGACAGGGGGCTAGTGGAACCGGGGAGCTGTTTTTT. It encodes CASSPGQGASGTGELFF.

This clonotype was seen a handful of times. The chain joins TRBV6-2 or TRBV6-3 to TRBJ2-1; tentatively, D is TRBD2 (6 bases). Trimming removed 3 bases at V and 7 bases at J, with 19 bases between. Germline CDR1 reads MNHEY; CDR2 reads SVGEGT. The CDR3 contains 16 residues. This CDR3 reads CASSYGIRGSGNEQFF. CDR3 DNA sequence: TGTGCCAGCAGTTATGGTATCCGGGGTAGCGGAAATGAGCAGTTCTTC.

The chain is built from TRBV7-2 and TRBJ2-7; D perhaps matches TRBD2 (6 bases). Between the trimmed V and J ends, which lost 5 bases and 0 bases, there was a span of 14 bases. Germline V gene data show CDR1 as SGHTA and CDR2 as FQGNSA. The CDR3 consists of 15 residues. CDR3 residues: CASSPGGVPSYEQYF. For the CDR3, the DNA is TGTGCCAGCAGCCCCGGAGGGGTCCCCTCCTACGAGCAGTACTTC.

The CDR3 reads CASRKTGTVTSPLHF. The CDR3, as DNA: TGTGCCAGCAGGAAAACCGGGACAGTAACTTCACCCCTCCACTTT. This chain connects TRBV14 to TRBJ1-6, with TRBD1 matching over 7 bases. Trimming took 6 bases from V and 9 from J; bases not matched to a gene: 11. CDR1 and CDR2 (germline): SGHDN, FVKESK. The CDR3 has 15 residues.

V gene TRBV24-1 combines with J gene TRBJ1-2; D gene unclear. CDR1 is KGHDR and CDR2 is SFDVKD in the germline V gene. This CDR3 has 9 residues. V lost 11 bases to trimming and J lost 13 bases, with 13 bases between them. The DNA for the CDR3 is TGTGCCAGAATAAGCCGGGGCACCTTC. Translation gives CARISRGTF.

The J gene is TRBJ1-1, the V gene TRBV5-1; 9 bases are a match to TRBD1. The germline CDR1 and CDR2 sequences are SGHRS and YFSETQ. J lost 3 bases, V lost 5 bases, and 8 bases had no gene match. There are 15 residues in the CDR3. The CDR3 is CASRLSGQGYTEAFF. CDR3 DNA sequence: TGCGCCAGCAGATTGTCGGGACAGGGTTACACTGAAGCTTTCTTT.

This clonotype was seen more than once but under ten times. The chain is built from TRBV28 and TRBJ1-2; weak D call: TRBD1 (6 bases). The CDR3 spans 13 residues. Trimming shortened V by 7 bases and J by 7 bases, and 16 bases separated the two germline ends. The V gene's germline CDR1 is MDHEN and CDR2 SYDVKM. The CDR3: CASMEGGALGYTF. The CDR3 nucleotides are TGTGCCAGCATGGAGGGGGGGGCGCTTGGCTACACCTTC.

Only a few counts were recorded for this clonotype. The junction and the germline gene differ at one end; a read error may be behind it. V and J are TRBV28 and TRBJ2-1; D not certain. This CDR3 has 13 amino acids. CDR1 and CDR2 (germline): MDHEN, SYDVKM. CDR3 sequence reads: CASSTNSDNEQFF. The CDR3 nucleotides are TGTGCCAGCAGCACCAACTCCGACAATGAGCAGTTCTTC. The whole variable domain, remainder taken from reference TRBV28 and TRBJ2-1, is DVKVTQSSRYLVKRTGEKVFLECVQDMDHENMFWYRQDPGLGLRLIYFSYDVKMKEKGDIPEGYSVSREKKERFSLILESASTNQTSMYLCASSTNSDNEQFFGPGTRLTVL.

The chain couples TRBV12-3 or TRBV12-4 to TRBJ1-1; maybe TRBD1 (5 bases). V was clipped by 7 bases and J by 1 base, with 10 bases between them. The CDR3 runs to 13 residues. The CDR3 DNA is TGTGCCAGCAATAAGGGGAAGAACACTGAAGCTTTCTTT. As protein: CASNKGKNTEAFF.